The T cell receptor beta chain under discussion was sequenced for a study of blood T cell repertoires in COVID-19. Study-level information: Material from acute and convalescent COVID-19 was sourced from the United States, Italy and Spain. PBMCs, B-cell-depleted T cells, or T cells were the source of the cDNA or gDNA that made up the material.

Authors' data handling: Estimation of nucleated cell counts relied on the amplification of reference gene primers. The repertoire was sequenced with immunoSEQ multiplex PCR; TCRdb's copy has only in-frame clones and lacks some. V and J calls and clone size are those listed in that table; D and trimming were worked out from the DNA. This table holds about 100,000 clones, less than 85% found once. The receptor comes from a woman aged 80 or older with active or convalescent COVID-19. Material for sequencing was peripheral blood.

This chain's CDR3 is CASSLDRSSTDTQYF. The CDR3 region has the DNA TGTGCCAGCAGCCTAGACAGGTCTAGCACAGATACGCAGTATTTT. The chain has TRBV2 and TRBJ2-3; D perhaps matches TRBD1 (6 bases). CDR1 and CDR2 (germline): SNHLY, FYNNEI. The CDR3 runs to 15 residues. V lost 6 bases and J 0 bases, leaving 13 bases between the germline ends.